Listed below are T cell receptor beta chains from one sample, sequenced in a study of blood T cell repertoires in COVID-19. Assay used: immunoSEQ multiplex PCR; TCRdb lists only in-frame clones, some missing. The sample yields around 100,000 clones, about 80% seen once. The material sequenced was peripheral blood. These receptors were obtained from a human donor in a cohort sampled during active COVID-19. Both conserved end residues are part of each CDR3. D genes are given only for firm matches. Part of the rows lack a size; the others show once, few, many or a class for expanded clones.

TRBJ1-1 | TRBV19 | - | TRBD1 | CASSISGTGGARNTEAFF | TGTGCCAGTAGTATATCAGGGACAGGGGGCGCCCGGAACACTGAAGCTTTCTTT
TRBJ1-4 | TRBV19 | - | - | CASSRSEKLFF | TGTGCCAGTAGTAGGAGTGAAAAACTGTTTTTT
TRBJ2-3 | TRBV27 | - | TRBD2 | CASSFKAGGRVTDTQYF | TGTGCCAGCAGTTTTAAAGCGGGGGGGCGGGTCACAGATACGCAGTATTTT
TRBJ2-7 | TRBV6-5 | - | - | CASSYERLDEQYF | TGTGCCAGCAGTTACGAAAGATTAGACGAGCAGTACTTC
TRBJ2-7 | TRBV18 | - | TRBD2 | CASSPAGDEQYF | TGTGCCAGCTCACCAGCGGGGGACGAGCAGTACTTC
TRBJ1-1 | TRBV29-1 | - | - | CSGNSGDEAFF | TGCAGCGGGAATAGCGGGGATGAAGCTTTCTTT
TRBJ1-2 | TRBV19 | - | - | CASSIENNYGYTF | TGTGCCAGTAGTATTGAGAATAACTATGGCTACACCTTC
TRBJ2-3 | TRBV7-9 | - | TRBD2 | CASSISGTSGRGPDTQYF | TGTGCCAGCAGCATATCCGGGACTAGCGGGAGGGGGCCAGATACGCAGTATTTT
TRBJ1-2 | TRBV19 | - | TRBD1 | CASSRQGSYGYTF | TGTGCCAGTAGCCGACAGGGCAGCTATGGCTACACCTTC
TRBJ1-1 | TRBV10-3 | once | - | CAISSLQGNTEAFF | TGTGCCATCAGTTCCCTCCAGGGGAACACTGAAGCTTTCTTT
TRBJ1-4 | TRBV19 | - | - | CASRKDSTSRSEKLFF | TGTGCCAGTAGAAAGGACAGCACAAGTCGGAGTGAAAAACTGTTTTTT
TRBJ2-2 | TRBV24-1 | - | TRBD1 | CATSEGDRGLIAAGELFF | TGTGCCACCAGTGAAGGAGACAGGGGACTCATTGCTGCCGGGGAGCTGTTTTTT
TRBJ2-7 | TRBV12-3/TRBV12-4 | - | - | CASSRDSDYEQYF | TGTGCCAGCAGTCGGGACTCAGACTACGAGCAGTACTTC
TRBJ2-3 | TRBV5-1 | - | TRBD2 | CASSSGGSGSTDTQYF | TGCGCCAGCAGCTCTGGTGGTAGCGGGAGCACAGATACGCAGTATTTT
TRBJ2-2 | TRBV7-2 | once | - | CASSLVPPNTGELFF | TGTGCCAGCAGCTTAGTTCCTCCGAACACCGGGGAGCTGTTTTTT
TRBJ1-2 | TRBV11-2 | - | - | CASSLGSLYGYTF | TGTGCCAGCAGCTTGGGCTCCCTCTATGGCTACACCTTC
TRBJ2-7 | TRBV27 | - | TRBD2 | CASSSRPVLAGPYEQYF | TGTGCCAGCTCGTCTCGCCCCGTCCTAGCGGGACCCTACGAGCAGTACTTC
TRBJ1-1 | TRBV25-1 | - | - | CASSEKLRNTEAFF | TGTGCCAGCAGTGAGAAACTTCGGAACACTGAAGCTTTCTTT
TRBJ1-1 | TRBV11-2 | - | - | CASSFGTMGTEAFF | TGTGCCAGCAGCTTCGGGACTATGGGCACTGAAGCTTTCTTT
TRBJ1-5 | TRBV29-1 | - | TRBD1 | CSVATGTGTNQPQHF | TGCAGCGTGGCGACCGGGACAGGGACCAATCAGCCCCAGCATTTT
TRBJ2-1 | TRBV6-6 | once | TRBD2 | CASSYGTGGGNEQFF | TGTGCCAGCAGTTACGGAACGGGGGGTGGGAATGAGCAGTTCTTC
TRBJ1-1 | TRBV27 | - | - | CASSLGFFGTEAFF | TGTGCCAGCAGCCTTGGCTTTTTTGGCACTGAAGCTTTCTTT
TRBJ2-3 | TRBV11-1 | few | TRBD1 | CASSEGDREADTQYF | TGTGCCAGCAGCGAAGGGGACAGGGAGGCAGATACGCAGTATTTT
TRBJ1-1 | TRBV2 | - | - | CASFREVGTEAFF | TGTGCCAGCTTCCGGGAGGTGGGCACTGAAGCTTTCTTT
TRBJ2-2 | TRBV11-2 | - | TRBD1 | CASGYRGDTGELFF | TGTGCCAGCGGCTACAGGGGGGACACCGGGGAGCTGTTTTTT
TRBJ1-2 | TRBV7-9 | once | - | CASSLASREGSGYTF | TGTGCCAGCAGCTTAGCGAGCAGGGAAGGGTCTGGCTACACCTTC
TRBJ1-1 | TRBV6-5 | - | - | CASTGGITEAFF | TGTGCCAGCACAGGAGGTATTACTGAAGCTTTCTTT
TRBJ1-1 | TRBV19 | few | - | CASSPHTGTEAFF | TGTGCCAGTAGTCCACATACAGGGACTGAAGCTTTCTTT
TRBJ2-2 | TRBV6-5 | - | TRBD1 | CASSNGQGAFGELFF | TGTGCCAGCAGTAACGGTCAGGGGGCTTTCGGGGAGCTGTTTTTT
TRBJ2-7 | TRBV2 | once | - | CAQLEGQGGYEQYF | TGTGCCCAGCTGGAGGGGCAGGGAGGCTACGAGCAGTACTTC
TRBJ1-1 | TRBV18 | few | - | CASSPPLRNTEAFF | TGTGCCAGCTCACCACCGTTGCGTAACACTGAAGCTTTCTTT
TRBJ1-2 | TRBV6-5 | - | TRBD1 | CASSKDRIYGYTF | TGTGCCAGCAGTAAGGACAGGATCTATGGCTACACCTTC
TRBJ1-4 | TRBV3-1/TRBV3-2 | - | TRBD1 | CASSQRTGFNEKLFF | TGTGCCAGCAGCCAACGGACAGGGTTTAATGAAAAACTGTTTTTT
TRBJ2-7 | TRBV19 | - | - | CATSRGYEQYF | TGTGCCACCTCTAGGGGATACGAGCAGTACTTC
TRBJ1-5 | TRBV3-1/TRBV3-2 | - | - | CASSQDPVQPQHF | TGTGCCAGCAGCCAAGATCCAGTTCAGCCCCAGCATTTT
TRBJ1-2 | TRBV5-1 | - | TRBD1 | CASSLGTGQDGYTF | TGCGCCAGCAGCCTCGGGACAGGTCAAGATGGCTACACCTTC
TRBJ2-7 | TRBV18 | - | TRBD2 | CASSRGLAELYEQYF | TGTGCCAGCTCACGGGGACTAGCGGAACTCTACGAGCAGTACTTC
TRBJ1-6 | TRBV10-3 | - | - | CAISEVKAGNNSPLHF | TGTGCCATCAGTGAAGTAAAGGCAGGGAATAATTCACCCCTCCACTTT
TRBJ1-2 | TRBV5-8 | once | - | CASSFKLAGRNGYTF | TGTGCCAGCAGCTTCAAATTGGCAGGGCGGAATGGCTACACCTTC
TRBJ1-4 | TRBV12-5 | - | TRBD1 | CASGAGTGFFGNEKLFF | TGTGCTAGTGGGGCCGGGACAGGGTTTTTCGGTAATGAAAAACTGTTTTTT
TRBJ1-5 | TRBV28 | - | TRBD1 | CASSFITGAYSNQPQHF | TGTGCCAGCAGTTTTATAACAGGGGCGTATAGCAATCAGCCCCAGCATTTT
TRBJ1-5 | TRBV28 | - | - | CASREDGIQPQHF | TGTGCCAGCAGGGAGGACGGTATTCAGCCCCAGCATTTT
TRBJ2-7 | TRBV19 | - | TRBD1 | CASKTGTGNFYEQYF | TGTGCCAGTAAGACCGGGACAGGGAATTTTTACGAGCAGTACTTC
TRBJ1-6 | TRBV6-5 | - | TRBD1 | CASSRDRGEPLHF | TGTGCCAGCAGCCGGGACAGGGGCGAACCCCTCCACTTT
TRBJ1-6 | TRBV7-9 | - | - | CASILTGSYNSPLHF | TGTGCCAGCATCCTAACGGGGTCCTATAATTCACCCCTCCACTTT
TRBJ2-7 | TRBV28 | - | - | CASSLQYEQYF | TGTGCCAGCAGTTTGCAGTACGAGCAGTACTTC
TRBJ2-1 | TRBV6-5 | - | - | CASTLSLSYNEQFF | TGTGCCAGCACCCTATCCCTTTCGTACAATGAGCAGTTCTTC
TRBJ1-5 | TRBV18 | - | TRBD1 | CASSTGTGANQPQHF | TGTGCCAGCTCTACCGGGACAGGGGCAAATCAGCCCCAGCATTTT
TRBJ1-2 | TRBV4-3 | - | - | CASSQGQGSYGYTF | TGCGCCAGCAGCCAAGGCCAGGGATCCTATGGCTACACCTTC
TRBJ1-1 | TRBV28 | - | - | CASSLSDTMGAFF | TGTGCCAGCAGTTTATCGGACACAATGGGAGCTTTCTTT
TRBJ1-1 | TRBV6-5 | - | - | CASSYAEMNTEAFF | TGTGCCAGCAGTTACGCAGAAATGAACACTGAAGCTTTCTTT
TRBJ2-7 | TRBV5-6 | few | - | CASSRRLLTEDEQYF | TGTGCCAGCAGCCGTCGACTTTTAACTGAGGACGAGCAGTACTTC
TRBJ1-2 | TRBV6-5 | - | - | CASSYAYGGYTF | TGTGCCAGCAGTTACGCGTATGGTGGCTACACCTTC
TRBJ2-7 | TRBV11-2 | - | - | CASSIRQVKSYEQYF | TGTGCCAGCAGCATTCGACAGGTCAAGTCCTACGAGCAGTACTTC
TRBJ2-5 | TRBV11-3 | - | - | CASSLGEGRRETQYF | TGTGCCAGCAGCTTAGGCGAAGGTCGGCGGGAGACCCAGTACTTC
TRBJ1-1 | TRBV19 | - | TRBD1 | CASSVDRDTEAFF | TGTGCCAGTAGTGTCGACAGGGACACTGAAGCTTTCTTT
TRBJ1-6 | TRBV4-3 | - | TRBD1 | CASSQGGQGASYNSPLHF | TGCGCCAGCAGCCAAGGGGGACAGGGAGCATCCTATAATTCACCCCTCCACTTT
TRBJ2-1 | TRBV4-1 | - | TRBD2 | CASSQDPSGGAGEQFF | TGCGCCAGCAGCCAAGATCCTAGCGGGGGGGCGGGTGAGCAGTTCTTC
TRBJ2-7 | TRBV4-2 | - | TRBD1 | CASSRDFPQGAEQYF | TGTGCCAGCAGCCGAGATTTCCCCCAGGGGGCCGAGCAGTACTTC
TRBJ2-7 | TRBV11-3 | - | - | CASSFGRGSYEQYF | TGTGCCAGCAGCTTCGGACGGGGTTCCTACGAGCAGTACTTC